Shown below are 2 T cell receptor beta chains from a single sample sequenced in a study of regulatory T cells in long-lasting Graves disease. Time point: newly diagnosed GD, antithyroid drugs for less than 3 months. There was RNA extracted from PBMCs, and the TCR library was made from it. CDR3 regions were amplified by Arm-PCR using iRepertoire HTBI primers to build TCR beta libraries. From the multiplex PCR reads, TCRdb called clonotypes with MiXCR, one entry per CDR3 protein. Of 250,000 to 400,000 distinct CDR3 sequences listed, under 20% are singletons. Sequences were derived from peripheral blood mononuclear cells (PBMCs), sampled at new diagnosis, from a patient treated with antithyroid drugs. The receptor set was obtained from a female donor with Graves disease.

The sample holds many counts of this clonotype. V and J are TRBV12-3 or TRBV12-4 and TRBJ2-2; a weak D match, TRBD1 (5 bases). This CDR3 region has 15 residues. V lost 0 bases and J lost 7, with 12 bases in between. CDR3 bases: TGTGCCAGCAGTTTAGCGGGCAGGGATGACGGGGAGCTGTTTTTT. This gives the protein CASSLAGRDDGELFF.

The chain links TRBV18 to TRBJ2-2; TRBD2 matches 7 bases. V gave up 1 base and J gave up 0 bases; unmatched junction bases: 5. Germline-derived CDR1 and CDR2 are KGHSH and LQKENI. This CDR3 region has 17 residues. The CDR3: CASSPLPSGTNTGELFF. The CDR3 DNA reads as TGTGCCAGCTCACCACTCCCTAGCGGAACGAACACCGGGGAGCTGTTTTTT.